A single sample gave rise to the 12 T cell receptor beta chains below, sequenced in a study of patients and donors after allogeneic stem cell transplantation. Each CDR3 protein gets one entry after TCRdb re-called the RT-PCR reads with MiXCR. The repertoire holds approximately 430,000 distinct CDR3 sequences, 15% to 20% seen once, with around 6.8% in the top ten. Sequenced input: blood, either unsorted or a sorted T cell fraction (not recorded which). The receptor set was obtained from a human donor who was either an allogeneic HSCT recipient or a stem cell or donor lymphocyte infusion donor (not recorded which). It is not recorded whose cells these are; they may come from a transplant donor.

This clonotype was counted between two and nine times. The J gene is TRBJ1-1, the V gene TRBV3-1; D might be TRBD1 (5 bases). The germline gives CDR1 LGHDT, CDR2 YNNKEL (reference sequence). The CDR3 loop spans 15 amino acids. V lost 7 bases and J 4 bases, leaving 19 bases between the germline ends. CDR3 DNA: TGTGCCAGCACGAGGGGCGGCGGGGTTAGCACTGAAGCTTTCTTT. Protein: CASTRGGGVSTEAFF.

The CDR3, as DNA: TGCGCCAGCAGCTTGGTGACAGGGCCTTATGGCTACACCTTC. It specifies CASSLVTGPYGYTF. The gene calls are TRBV5-1 and TRBJ1-2; 7 positions agree with TRBD1. The V and J ends lost 0 bases and 5 bases, in that order; junction bases with no gene match: 4. The CDR3 is 14 residues long. Germline values: CDR1 SGHRS, CDR2 YFSETQ.

This clonotype has a handful of counts. The chain is built from TRBV6-5 and TRBJ1-1; a weak D match, TRBD1 (5 bases). Trimming took off 0 bases at V and 1 base at J, with 9 bases between the two ends. There are 15 residues in the CDR3. Germline V gives CDR1 MNHEY, CDR2 SVGAGI. The CDR3 bases are TGTGCCAGCAGTTACTCGGTGACAGCGAACACTGAAGCTTTCTTT. Residues: CASSYSVTANTEAFF.

This clonotype was picked up a small number of times. The chain is built from TRBV11-2 and TRBJ2-1, with TRBD2 matching over 7 bases. Germline CDR1 and CDR2: SGHAT and FQNNGV. The trim removed 5 bases at V and 8 bases at J, leaving 6 bases unmatched. The CDR3 contains 13 residues. The DNA of the CDR3 is TGTGCCAGCAGCGCCCGACTAGCCCATGAGCAGTTCTTC. This codes for CASSARLAHEQFF.

This clonotype was observed a single time. The rearrangement uses TRBV7-7 and TRBJ1-2; possibly TRBD1 for D (5 bases). The CDR3 spans 13 residues. Germline V gene lookup returns CDR1 SSHAT and CDR2 FNYEAQ (reference sequence). V lost 9 bases, J lost 3 bases, and 14 bases lay in between. The CDR3 protein is CARGGREDYGYTF. The CDR3 region has the DNA TGTGCCAGGGGGGGGAGGGAGGACTATGGCTACACCTTC.

About this clonotype itself: A much more abundant neighbour one base away suggests this may be a read error. V and J are TRBV29-1 and TRBJ1-2; 9 nucleotides align to TRBD1. The CDR3 spans 12 residues. The germline V gene has CDR1 SQVTM and CDR2 ANQGSEA. This CDR3 is CSVGQGNCGYTF. The CDR3 nucleotides read TGCAGCGTCGGACAGGGGAACTGTGGCTACACCTTC.

This clonotype was picked up a small number of times. The chain recombines TRBV5-1 with TRBJ2-1; 10 bases agree with TRBD2. After removal of 4 bases from V and 8 bases from J, the junction contained 15 bases not matched to a gene. In germline, CDR1 is SGHRS, CDR2 YFSETQ. This CDR3 has 17 amino acids. The CDR3 sequence is CASSPGLLAGVSDEQFF. Written as DNA, the CDR3 is TGCGCCAGCAGCCCCGGATTGCTAGCGGGAGTTAGCGATGAGCAGTTCTTC.

This clonotype came up a few times. The rearrangement joins TRBV24-1 to TRBJ2-3; 8 bases are shared with TRBD2. The CDR3 spans 18 residues. The germline V gene has CDR1 KGHDR and CDR2 SFDVKD. V shed 1 base, J shed 2 bases, and the junction held 10 bases outside the gene matches. The CDR3 region has the DNA TGTGCCACCAGTGATTTTGGGGCAGAGCGGGGGCTCACAGATACGCAGTATTTT. Residues: CATSDFGAERGLTDTQYF.

This clonotype was counted only a few times. The J gene is TRBJ1-2, the V gene TRBV6-2 or TRBV6-3; 7 positions agree with TRBD1. Germline lookup yields CDR1 MNHEY and CDR2 SVGEGT. V gave up 2 bases and J gave up 7 bases; unmatched junction bases: 4. The CDR3 extends over 13 amino acids. CDR3 DNA: TGTGCCAGCAGTTACAGGGGGCGCGGTGGCTACACCTTC. The encoded protein is CASSYRGRGGYTF.

This clonotype has a handful of counts. The chain couples TRBV10-3 to TRBJ1-1; no clear D. CDR3 length: 12 amino acids. Between the trimmed V and J ends, which lost 1 base and 7 bases, there was a span of 7 bases. CDR1 is ENHRY and CDR2 is SYGVKD in the germline V gene. The CDR3, as DNA: TGTGCCATCAGTGAGTTCCGGGGTGAAGCTTTCTTT. Protein product: CAISEFRGEAFF.

This clonotype has ten or more counts. J is TRBJ2-5 and V is TRBV12-3 or TRBV12-4; maybe TRBD2 (6 bases). Between the trimmed V and J ends, which lost 3 bases and 5 bases, there was a span of 16 bases. The CDR3 extends over 15 amino acids. The CDR3 DNA reads TGTGCCAGCAGTTTTAATATGCGGGGTGGCGAGACCCAGTACTTC. Protein: CASSFNMRGGETQYF.

The sample holds a few counts of this clonotype. V is TRBV25-1 and J is TRBJ2-7; TRBD1 agrees at 8 bases. The CDR3 loop spans 16 amino acids. Germline loops: CDR1 MGHDK, CDR2 SYGVNS. With V trimmed by 3 bases and J by 5 bases, 12 bases remained unmatched. The CDR3 region has the DNA TGTGCCAGCAGTGACCCTCGGACAGGGAGATACGACGAGCAGTACTTC. Its translation is CASSDPRTGRYDEQYF.